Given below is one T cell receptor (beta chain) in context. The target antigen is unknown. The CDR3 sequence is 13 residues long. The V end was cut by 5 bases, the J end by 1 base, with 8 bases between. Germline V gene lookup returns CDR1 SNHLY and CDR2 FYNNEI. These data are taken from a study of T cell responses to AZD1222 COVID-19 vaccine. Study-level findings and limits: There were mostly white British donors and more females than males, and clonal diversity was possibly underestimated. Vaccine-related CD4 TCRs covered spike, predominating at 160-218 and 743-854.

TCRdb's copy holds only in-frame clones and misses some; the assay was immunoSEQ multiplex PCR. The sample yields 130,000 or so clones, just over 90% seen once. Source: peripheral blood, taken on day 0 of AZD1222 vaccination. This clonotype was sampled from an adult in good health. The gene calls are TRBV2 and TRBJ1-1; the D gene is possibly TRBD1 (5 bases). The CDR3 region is CASSLDRNTEAFF. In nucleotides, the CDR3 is TGTGCCAGCAGTCTCGACAGGAACACTGAAGCTTTCTTT. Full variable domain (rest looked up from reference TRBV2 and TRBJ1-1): EPEVTQTPSHQVTQMGQEVILRCVPISNHLYFYWYRQILGQKVEFLVSFYNNEISEKSEIFDDQFSVERPDGSNFTLKIRSTKLEDSAMYFCASSLDRNTEAFFGQGTRLTVV.